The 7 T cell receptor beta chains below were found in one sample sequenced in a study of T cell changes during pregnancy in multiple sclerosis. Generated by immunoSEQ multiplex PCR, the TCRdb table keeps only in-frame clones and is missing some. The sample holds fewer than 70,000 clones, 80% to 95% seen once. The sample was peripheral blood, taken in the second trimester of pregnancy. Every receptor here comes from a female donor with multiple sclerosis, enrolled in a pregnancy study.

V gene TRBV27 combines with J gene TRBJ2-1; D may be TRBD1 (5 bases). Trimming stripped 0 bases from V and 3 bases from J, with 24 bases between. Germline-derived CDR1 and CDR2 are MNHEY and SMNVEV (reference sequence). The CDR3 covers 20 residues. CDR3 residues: CASSLSVGKGLVPRYNEQFF. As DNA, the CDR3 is TGTGCCAGCAGTTTATCGGTCGGTAAGGGGTTGGTCCCTCGCTACAATGAGCAGTTCTTC.

The CDR3 region is CASSLGRSGRLWETQYF. As DNA, the CDR3 is TGTGCCAGCAGCTTAGGACGTAGCGGGAGATTGTGGGAGACCCAGTACTTC. The chain recombines TRBV7-8 with TRBJ2-5; 9 bases are a match to TRBD2. This CDR3 has 17 residues. J was trimmed by 5 bases and V by 1 base; bases with no gene match: 11. Germline loops: CDR1 SGHVS, CDR2 FQNEAQ.

The CDR3 reads CASAISGTGGNQPQHF. CDR3 sequence (DNA): TGCGCCAGCGCAATCTCGGGGACAGGGGGGAATCAGCCCCAGCATTTT. The chain combines TRBV4-1 with TRBJ1-5, with 11 bases identical to TRBD1. J lost 4 bases, V lost 8 bases, and 10 bases had no gene match. This CDR3 has 16 amino acids. Germline CDR1 is MGHRA and CDR2 is YSYEKL.

The CDR3 here is CAAGLAGGPWYEQYF. The CDR3 bases are TGTGCCGCGGGACTAGCGGGAGGGCCATGGTACGAGCAGTACTTC. The rearrangement joins TRBV27 to TRBJ2-7; the match to TRBD2 covers 16 bases. J was trimmed by 4 bases and V by 11 bases; bases with no gene match: 8. Germline-derived CDR1 and CDR2 are MNHEY and SMNVEV (reference sequence). The CDR3 runs 15 residues.

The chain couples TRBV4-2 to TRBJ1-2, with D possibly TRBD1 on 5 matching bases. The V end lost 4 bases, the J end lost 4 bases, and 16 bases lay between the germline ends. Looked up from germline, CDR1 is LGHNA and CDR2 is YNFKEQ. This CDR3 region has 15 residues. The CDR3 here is CASSPPGFGGYGYTF. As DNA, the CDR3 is TGTGCCAGCAGCCCCCCAGGGTTCGGTGGCTATGGCTACACCTTC.

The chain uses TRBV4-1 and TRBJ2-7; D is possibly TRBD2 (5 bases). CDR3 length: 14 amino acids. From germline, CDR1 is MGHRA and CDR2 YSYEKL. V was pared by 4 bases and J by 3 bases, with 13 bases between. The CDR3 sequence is CASSPDPSYYEQYF. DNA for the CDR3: TGCGCCAGCAGCCCGGATCCTAGCTACTACGAGCAGTACTTC.

The CDR3 nucleotides read TGTGCCAGCAGTGAGGGAGCGGGAAGCACAGATACGCAGTATTTT. The encoded protein is CASSEGAGSTDTQYF. This chain uses TRBV6-1 with TRBJ2-3; 7 bases agree with TRBD2. The CDR3 loop spans 15 amino acids. Germline CDR1 MNHNS, CDR2 SASEGT. V lost 3 bases to trimming and J lost 0 bases; unmatched junction nucleotides: 3.